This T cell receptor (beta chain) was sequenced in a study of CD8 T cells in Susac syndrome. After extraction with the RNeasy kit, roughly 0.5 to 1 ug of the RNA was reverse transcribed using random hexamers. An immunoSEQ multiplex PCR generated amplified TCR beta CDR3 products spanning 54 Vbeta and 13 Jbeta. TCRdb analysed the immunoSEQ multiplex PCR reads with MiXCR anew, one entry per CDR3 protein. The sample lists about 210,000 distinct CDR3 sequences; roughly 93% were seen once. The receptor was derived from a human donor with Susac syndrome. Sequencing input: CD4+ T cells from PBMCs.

In DNA, the CDR3 is TGTGCCAGCAGCCCACTAGGAGGGGGAGAGACCCAGTACTTC. Residues: CASSPLGGGETQYF. The chain recombines TRBV3-1 with TRBJ2-5; TRBD1 or TRBD2 may be the D gene (6 bases each). Trimming shortened V by 4 bases and J by 4 bases, and 13 bases separated the two germline ends. Germline assignment: CDR1 LGHDT and CDR2 YNNKEL (reference sequence). CDR3 length: 14 residues.